The rows below give T cell receptor beta chains drawn from one sample of a study of T-cell reconstitution after alpha-beta-depleted transplantation in children. MiXCR was run by TCRdb on the PCR reads, yielding one entry per CDR3 protein. The repertoire holds about 400,000 distinct CDR3 sequences, with 10% to 15% as singletons. The starting material was PBMCs, obtained from the stem cell graft. The source of these receptors is a human donor who donated a stem cell graft to a child with Fanconi anemia. The CDR3 runs from the conserved cysteine through the conserved F or W. The size of a clone is reported for some rows only, either as once, few or many, or as a class for expanded clones.

size	length	V	J	CDR3
few	14	TRBV28	TRBJ1-2	CASSPTGLGSGYTF
NA	17	TRBV29-1	TRBJ2-5	CSVEETPGRQRIGTQYF
NA	15	TRBV6-2/TRBV6-3	TRBJ2-3	CASRPGTASTDTQYF
NA	16	TRBV10-3	TRBJ1-1	CAISRVTRDMNTEAFF
NA	13	TRBV7-6	TRBJ1-1	CASSLLQTPEAFF
few	15	TRBV4-3	TRBJ2-2	CASSQDSRDTGELFF
few	15	TRBV6-2/TRBV6-3	TRBJ2-6	CASRAPNPGANVLTF
few	14	TRBV20-1	TRBJ1-4	CSARDTAYLEKLFF
few	15	TRBV20-1	TRBJ2-3	CSAPGTARVADTQYF
once	12	TRBV5-1	TRBJ2-5	CASNDALGTQYF
few	15	TRBV7-8	TRBJ1-1	CASSLGSVMNTEAFF
few	15	TRBV3-1	TRBJ1-1	CASSQGDPVNTEAFF
few	13	TRBV12-3/TRBV12-4	TRBJ1-2	CASSMTGNYGYTF
few	14	TRBV6-2/TRBV6-3	TRBJ2-5	CASSYSDRQETQYF